This T cell receptor beta chain was documented in a study of blood T cell repertoires in COVID-19. Study background: PBMCs, B-cell-depleted T cells, or T cells provided the cDNA or gDNA that made up the material.

Germline V gene lookup returns CDR1 SGDLS and CDR2 YYNGEE. This CDR3 is 15 amino acids long. J was trimmed by 8 bases and V by 2 bases; bases with no gene match: 4. How the authors handled the data: Scientists estimated how many nucleated cells there were by amplifying reference gene primers. TCRdb's copy holds only in-frame clones and misses some; the assay was immunoSEQ multiplex PCR. D and trimming come from the DNA, and the V and J calls and clone size come from that table. The data show about 270,000 clones, with about four fifths seen just once and 2.5% to 3.5% held by the top ten. The origin of this receptor is a woman aged 55-70 years with active or convalescent COVID-19. The chain employs TRBV9 and TRBJ2-1, with 13 positions matching TRBD2. Sequencing was carried out using peripheral blood. CDR3 coding DNA: TGTGCCAGCAGCGTTACTAGCGGGGGGGCGTATGAGCAGTTCTTC. As protein: CASSVTSGGAYEQFF. Using reference TRBV9 and TRBJ2-1 for the parts outside the CDR3, the full variable domain is DSGVTQTPKHLITATGQRVTLRCSPRSGDLSVYWYQQSLDQGLQFLIQYYNGEERAKGNILERFSAQQFPDLHSELNLSSLELGDSALYFCASSVTSGGAYEQFFGPGTRLTVL.